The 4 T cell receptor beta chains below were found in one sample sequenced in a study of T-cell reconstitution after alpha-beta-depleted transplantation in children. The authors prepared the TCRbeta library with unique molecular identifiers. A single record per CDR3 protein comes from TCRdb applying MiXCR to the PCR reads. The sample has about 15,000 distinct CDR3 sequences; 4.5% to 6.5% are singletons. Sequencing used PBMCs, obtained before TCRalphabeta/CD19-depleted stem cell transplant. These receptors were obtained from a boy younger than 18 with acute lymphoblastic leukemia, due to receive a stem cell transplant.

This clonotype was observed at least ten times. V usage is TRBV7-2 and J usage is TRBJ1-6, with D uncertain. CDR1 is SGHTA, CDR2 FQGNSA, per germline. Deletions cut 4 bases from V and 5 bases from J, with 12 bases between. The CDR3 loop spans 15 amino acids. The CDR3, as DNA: TGTGCCAGCAGCTCACTCTCTCGGAATAATTCACCCCTCCACTTT. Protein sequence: CASSSLSRNNSPLHF.

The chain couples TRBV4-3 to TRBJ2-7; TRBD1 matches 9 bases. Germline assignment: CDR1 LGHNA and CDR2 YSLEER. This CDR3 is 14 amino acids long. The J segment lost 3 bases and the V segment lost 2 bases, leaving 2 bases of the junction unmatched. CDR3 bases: TGCGCCAGCAGCCAAACAGGGGGCAGCTACGAGCAGTACTTC. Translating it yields CASSQTGGSYEQYF.

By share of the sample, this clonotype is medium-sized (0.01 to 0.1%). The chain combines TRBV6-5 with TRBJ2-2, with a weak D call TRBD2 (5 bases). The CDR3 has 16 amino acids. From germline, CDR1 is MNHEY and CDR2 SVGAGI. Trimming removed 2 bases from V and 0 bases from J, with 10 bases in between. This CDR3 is CASSYPGSANTGELFF. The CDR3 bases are TGTGCCAGCAGTTACCCGGGGAGCGCGAACACCGGGGAGCTGTTTTTT.

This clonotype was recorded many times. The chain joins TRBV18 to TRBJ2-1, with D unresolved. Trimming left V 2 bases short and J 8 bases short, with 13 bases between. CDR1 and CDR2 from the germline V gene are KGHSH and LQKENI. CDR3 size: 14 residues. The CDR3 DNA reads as TGTGCCAGCTCACCATCGACTCCTGGGGATGAGCAGTTCTTC. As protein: CASSPSTPGDEQFF.